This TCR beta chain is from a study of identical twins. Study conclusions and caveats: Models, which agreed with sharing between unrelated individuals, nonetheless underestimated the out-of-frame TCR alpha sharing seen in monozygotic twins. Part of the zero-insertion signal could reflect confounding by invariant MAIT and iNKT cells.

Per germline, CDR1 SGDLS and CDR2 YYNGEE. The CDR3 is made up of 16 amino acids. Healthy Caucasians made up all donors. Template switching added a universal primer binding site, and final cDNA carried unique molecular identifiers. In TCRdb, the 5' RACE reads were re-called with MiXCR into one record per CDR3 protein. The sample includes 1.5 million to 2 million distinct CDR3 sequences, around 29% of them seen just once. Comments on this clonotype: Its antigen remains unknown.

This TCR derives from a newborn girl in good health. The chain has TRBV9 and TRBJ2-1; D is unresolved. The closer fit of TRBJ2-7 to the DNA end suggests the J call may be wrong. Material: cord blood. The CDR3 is CASSAPRFGSDNEQYF. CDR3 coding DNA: TGTGCCAGCAGCGCCCCTAGGTTTGGCTCCGACAATGAGCAGTACTTC.